These 16 T cell receptor beta chains originate from one sample sequenced in a study of high-grade serous ovarian cancer treatment subgroups. Tumor tissue was taken before any definitive surgery or chemotherapy was given. Sequencing was performed with immunoSEQ multiplex PCR; in TCRdb, only in-frame clones are kept and a portion is missing. The sample shows roughly 29,000 clones, roughly four fifths of them seen only once. Sequencing was done on a sample of tumor tissue. All receptors derive from a human donor with high-grade serous ovarian cancer.

The chain combines TRBV30 with TRBJ2-7; 9 positions match TRBD1. With V trimmed by 3 bases and J by 2 bases, 2 bases remained unmatched. This CDR3 contains 13 residues. Germline CDR1 reads GTSNPN; CDR2 reads SVGIG (reference sequence). The CDR3 DNA sequence: TGTGCCTGGAGCGGGGACAGGGCCTACGAGCAGTACTTC. Translated, it gives CAWSGDRAYEQYF.

The chain combines TRBV6-6 with TRBJ2-1; D unclear. Trimming took 8 bases from V and 7 from J, leaving 12 bases between them. In germline, CDR1 is MNHNY, CDR2 SVGAGI (reference sequence). The CDR3 is 12 amino acids. This CDR3 is CASEHKANEQFF. CDR3 DNA: TGTGCCAGCGAGCACAAGGCGAATGAGCAGTTCTTC.

The chain uses TRBV18 and TRBJ1-3, with 7 bases identical to TRBD1. V trimming: 4 bases; J trimming: 2 bases; junction bases outside the gene matches: 11. This CDR3 region has 17 residues. Per germline, CDR1 KGHSH and CDR2 LQKENI. CDR3 DNA: TGTGCCAGCTCACTGGGACAGATTAGAAACCCTGGAAACACCATATATTTT. Translated: CASSLGQIRNPGNTIYF.

The rearrangement uses TRBV28 and TRBJ2-5; TRBD2 matches at 10 bases. Per germline, CDR1 MDHEN and CDR2 SYDVKM. The CDR3 contains 14 residues. V trimming: 7 bases; J trimming: 4 bases; junction bases outside the gene matches: 6. As DNA, the CDR3 is TGTGCCAGCATCCTAGCGGGAGTTCCAGAGACCCAGTACTTC. It codes for CASILAGVPETQYF.

For the CDR3, the DNA is TGTGCCAGCAGTGGCAATAGCATTATGGGAGAGACCCAGTACTTC. This encodes CASSGNSIMGETQYF. The chain recombines TRBV6-1 with TRBJ2-5; no firm D call. There are 15 residues in the CDR3. Germline V gives CDR1 MNHNS, CDR2 SASEGT. Trimming pared 4 bases from V and 4 bases from J, leaving 16 bases between.

The rearrangement joins TRBV6-6 to TRBJ1-1; 9 nucleotides align to TRBD1. CDR3 size: 15 residues. V lost 4 bases to trimming and J lost 3 bases; unmatched junction nucleotides: 6. CDR1 and CDR2 from the germline V gene are MNHNY and SVGAGI (reference sequence). The CDR3 region has the DNA TGTGCCAGCAGTTCCCAGACAGGGGGACACACTGAAGCTTTCTTT. Protein sequence: CASSSQTGGHTEAFF.

The DNA of the CDR3 is TGTGCCAGCACCCCGGGCCTCGAAGCTGTCGGGCAGTACTTC. This encodes CASTPGLEAVGQYF. The chain has TRBV6-1 and TRBJ2-7, with D unclear. The germline CDR1 and CDR2 sequences are MNHNS and SASEGT. The CDR3 loop spans 14 amino acids. Trimming shortened V by 7 bases and J by 9 bases, and 22 bases separated the two germline ends.

This clone was counted a single time. The chain combines TRBV20-1 with TRBJ2-1; D is unresolved. The CDR3 spans 11 residues. Trimming took off 3 bases at V and 9 bases at J, with 9 bases between the two ends. Germline assignment: CDR1 DFQATT and CDR2 SNEGSKA (reference sequence). The DNA of the CDR3 is TGCAGTGCTAGTTTAGAGGTTGAGCAGTTCTTC. It translates to CSASLEVEQFF.

The chain combines TRBV6-5 with TRBJ1-4, with a possible D match to TRBD1 (5 bases). Trimming pared 6 bases from V and 10 bases from J, leaving 15 bases between. The germline CDR1 and CDR2 sequences are MNHEY and SVGAGI. There are 13 residues in the CDR3. The CDR3 region has the DNA TGTGCCAGCAGATCCGTGGGGGGAGGAAAACTGTTTTTT. Its protein is CASRSVGGGKLFF.

This chain joins TRBV2 and TRBJ2-7; TRBD2 matches 7 bases. Germline CDR1 reads SNHLY; CDR2 reads FYNNEI. CDR3 size: 15 residues. Unmatched junction bases numbered 11, after V lost 3 bases and J lost 6 bases. In nucleotides, the CDR3 is TGTGCCAGCAGTGACTGGTCGGGAGGCCCCGGCGAGCAGTACTTC. It specifies CASSDWSGGPGEQYF.

The chain links TRBV30 to TRBJ2-5; 7 positions agree with TRBD1. V gave up 7 bases and J gave up 3 bases; unmatched junction bases: 11. Germline-derived CDR1 and CDR2 are GTSNPN and SVGIG (reference sequence). The CDR3 covers 14 residues. The CDR3 DNA is TGTGCCTACAACTTAGGGACAGCCGAAGAGACCCAGTACTTC. It is translated as CAYNLGTAEETQYF.

V and J are TRBV27 and TRBJ2-2; 8 nucleotides agree with TRBD2. Looked up from germline, CDR1 is MNHEY and CDR2 is SMNVEV (reference sequence). The CDR3 totals 15 residues. J was trimmed by 1 base and V by 8 bases; bases with no gene match: 6. CDR3 nucleotide sequence: TGTGCCAGCCGTCGGGAGGGTCGGAACACCGGGGAGCTGTTTTTT. It encodes CASRREGRNTGELFF.

The chain joins TRBV11-3 to TRBJ2-5; TRBD2 might be the D (5 bases). This CDR3 contains 15 residues. Trimming took 1 base from V and 0 from J, leaving 9 bases between them. Germline lookup yields CDR1 SGHNT and CDR2 YENEEA. CDR3: CASSLGAGYQETQYF. CDR3 sequence (DNA): TGTGCCAGCAGCTTAGGGGCGGGCTACCAAGAGACCCAGTACTTC.

This chain joins TRBV5-1 and TRBJ2-5; D not certain. The tail of the sequence fits TRBJ2-7 better, so the J call may be wrong. The germline gives CDR1 SGHRS, CDR2 YFSETQ. There are 13 residues in the CDR3. CDR3 DNA sequence: TGCGCCAGCAGCCCAATGAGCCCCTACGAGCAGTACTTC. It is translated as CASSPMSPYEQYF.

V gene TRBV19 combines with J gene TRBJ2-5, with 9 bases lining up with TRBD1. The CDR3 runs to 14 residues. Per germline, CDR1 LNHDA and CDR2 SQIVND (reference sequence). V lost 5 bases to trimming and J lost 5 bases; unmatched junction nucleotides: 6. The CDR3 DNA follows: TGTGCCAGTAGTGCTACAGGGGGCGCGGAGACCCAGTACTTC. Protein: CASSATGGAETQYF.

The gene calls are TRBV20-1 and TRBJ1-1, with D uncertain. The CDR3 totals 11 residues. CDR1 is DFQATT and CDR2 is SNEGSKA in the germline V gene (reference sequence). The V and J ends lost 4 bases and 1 base respectively, with 4 bases between them. The CDR3 sequence: CSAKRNTEAFF. The DNA of the CDR3 is TGCAGTGCTAAGAGGAACACTGAAGCTTTCTTT.